One and the same sample provided the 7 T cell receptor beta chains below, sequenced in a study of EBV T-cell therapy then PD-1 blockade in nasopharyngeal carcinoma. Antigens for these TCRs are unknown. Indicated treatment: AdE1-LMPpoly-expanded autologous EBV-specific T-cell therapy followed by anti-PD-1 nivolumab. Assay used: immunoSEQ multiplex PCR; TCRdb lists only in-frame clones, some missing. The table includes around 23,000 clones, 84% detected once. Source: CD8+ T cells from blood, taken around day 60 from a patient whose treatment included autologous EBV-specific T cells and nivolumab. These receptors were obtained from a man aged 35-49 years with nasopharyngeal carcinoma.

This rearrangement joins TRBV5-8 to TRBJ2-5; 8 bases match TRBD1. This CDR3 contains 14 residues. Germline lookup yields CDR1 SGHTS and CDR2 YDEGEE. J gave up 6 bases and V 4 bases, and 8 bases lay outside the gene matches. CDR3: CASSPGTGRQTQYF. The DNA for the CDR3 is TGTGCCAGCAGCCCCGGGACAGGAAGACAGACCCAGTACTTC.

The chain joins TRBV6-5 to TRBJ1-6; tentative D call: TRBD1 (5 bases). The CDR3 is made up of 16 amino acids. Germline CDR1 reads MNHEY; CDR2 reads SVGAGI. V was trimmed by 4 bases and J by 5 bases, leaving 15 bases between them. The CDR3 protein is CASSLDILLNNSPLHF. CDR3 nucleotide sequence: TGTGCCAGCAGTTTGGACATCCTCCTCAATAATTCACCCCTCCACTTT.

The CDR3 region is CATSDSLAGGSRMEEQYF. The CDR3 DNA reads as TGTGCCACCAGTGACTCACTAGCGGGGGGCTCCCGTATGGAAGAGCAGTACTTC. The chain employs TRBV24-1 and TRBJ2-7; 12 nucleotides align to TRBD2. Germline assignment: CDR1 KGHDR and CDR2 SFDVKD. The V gene end was trimmed by 4 bases and the J gene end by 7 bases; junction bases not matched to a gene: 16. The CDR3 loop spans 18 amino acids.

The CDR3 region is CASSSQVSYEQYF. CDR3 bases: TGTGCCAGCAGCTCCCAGGTCTCCTACGAGCAGTACTTC. The chain carries TRBV7-9 and TRBJ2-7, with D unresolved. Trimming took 4 bases from V and 0 from J, leaving 7 bases between them. Germline V lookup: CDR1 SEHNR, CDR2 FQNEAQ (reference sequence). The CDR3 has 13 amino acids. The variable domain in full, completed from reference TRBV7-9 and TRBJ2-7, reads DTGVSQNPRHKITKRGQNVTFRCDPISEHNRLYWYRQTLGQGPEFLTYFQNEAQLEKSRLLSDRFSAERPKGSFSTLEIQRTEQGDSAMYLCASSSQVSYEQYFGPGTRLTVT.

This clone appeared once. The genes are TRBV18 and TRBJ1-5; a possible D gene is TRBD1 (6 bases). The V gene's germline CDR1 is KGHSH and CDR2 LQKENI. The V end lost 0 bases, the J end lost 3 bases, and 12 bases lay between the germline ends. The CDR3 length is 16 residues. CDR3 sequence (DNA): TGTGCCAGCTCACCACCGGACAGACCATCCAATCAGCCCCAGCATTTT. Protein: CASSPPDRPSNQPQHF.

The table lists this clone with a few counts. V gene TRBV9 combines with J gene TRBJ2-3; a weak D match, TRBD2 (7 bases). The CDR3 runs 16 residues. Per the germline V gene, CDR1 is SGDLS and CDR2 is YYNGEE. Trimming pared 0 bases from V and 0 bases from J, leaving 11 bases between. CDR3 coding DNA: TGTGCCAGCAGCGTAGTGGGCGGGGGCAGCACAGATACGCAGTATTTT. It encodes CASSVVGGGSTDTQYF.

The gene calls are TRBV10-2 and TRBJ2-7, with D unresolved. V lost 2 bases and J lost 4, with 12 bases in between. CDR1 WSHSY and CDR2 SAAADI come from the germline V gene. The CDR3 sequence is 14 residues long. CDR3 sequence reads: CASSEVADSYEQYF. In DNA form, the CDR3 reads TGCGCCAGCAGTGAGGTGGCAGACTCTTACGAGCAGTACTTC.